This TCR beta chain came from a study of shared clonotypes between healthy human individuals. Study as a whole: Three CD4 naive, three CD4 memory, two CD8 naive and one CD8 memory plate were used per donor.

Trimming took off 8 bases at V and 0 bases at J, with 14 bases between the two ends. Germline loops: CDR1 MNHEY, CDR2 SVGAGI. This CDR3 has 14 residues. Repertoires were generated with immunoSEQ multiplex PCR, while TCRdb's copy carries only in-frame clones and drops some. Among some 980,000 clones, 60% to 85% were seen once, and the ten largest hold over 1.3%. This chain links TRBV6-5 with TRBJ2-7; a weak D match, TRBD1 (6 bases). The origin of this receptor is a man younger than 35 in good health. Sequencing input: memory CD4+ T cells sorted from blood. Subset in this sample: CD45RA-negative fraction. The CDR3 DNA follows: TGTGCCAGCGGAATCAGGGACAACTCCTACGAGCAGTACTTC. It encodes CASGIRDNSYEQYF.